The 30 T cell receptor beta chains given below trace back to one sample, sequenced in a study of blood T cell repertoires in COVID-19. The assay was immunoSEQ multiplex PCR, and TCRdb's table has in-frame clones only and misses some. The sample has 70,000 to 95,000 clones; about 85% are singletons. The sample consisted of peripheral blood. These receptors came from a woman in her 70s with active or convalescent COVID-19.

The gene calls are TRBV9 and TRBJ2-2; a weak D match, TRBD1 (6 bases). In germline, CDR1 is SGDLS, CDR2 YYNGEE. V was shortened by 6 bases and J by 0 bases, with 12 bases between the two germline ends. This CDR3 is built from 15 residues. The CDR3 coding sequence is TGTGCCAGCAAGACGGACAGCGCGAACACCGGGGAGCTGTTTTTT. This gives the protein CASKTDSANTGELFF. The full variable domain, its missing parts supplied by reference TRBV9 and TRBJ2-2, is DSGVTQTPKHLITATGQRVTLRCSPRSGDLSVYWYQQSLDQGLQFLIQYYNGEERAKGNILERFSAQQFPDLHSELNLSSLELGDSALYFCASKTDSANTGELFFGEGSRLTVL.

CDR3 bases: TGCAGCGTTGGGTTGTACAACATGAACACTGAAGCTTTCTTT. This codes for CSVGLYNMNTEAFF. This rearrangement joins TRBV29-1 to TRBJ1-1, with no clear D. The CDR3 is 14 amino acids. Germline CDR1 and CDR2: SQVTM and ANQGSEA. The germline V and J ends were trimmed by 4 bases and 0 bases, with 12 bases remaining between them.

The V and J genes are TRBV25-1 and TRBJ1-4; D might be TRBD1 (5 bases). The V gene lost 1 base and the J gene lost 10 bases, with 16 bases spanning the gap. Germline CDR1 and CDR2: MGHDK and SYGVNS. The CDR3 contains 15 residues. CDR3 nucleotide sequence: TGTGCCAGCAGTGAATGGGGAAGGGGAGGAGGAAAACTGTTTTTT. Its protein product is CASSEWGRGGGKLFF.

The V call is TRBV25-1, the J call TRBJ1-1; D perhaps matches TRBD1 (5 bases). The CDR3 is 14 residues long. CDR1 and CDR2 (germline): MGHDK, SYGVNS. The V end was cut by 1 base, the J end by 4 bases, with 10 bases between. CDR3 protein: CASSEWGVSTEAFF. The CDR3 DNA follows: TGTGCCAGCAGTGAATGGGGGGTCAGCACTGAAGCTTTCTTT.

The V call is TRBV6-2 or TRBV6-3, the J call TRBJ1-5; tentative D call: TRBD1 (5 bases). The V end lost 6 bases, the J end lost 4 bases, and 10 bases lay between the germline ends. Per the germline V gene, CDR1 is MNHEY and CDR2 is SVGEGT. The CDR3 consists of 13 residues. CDR3 sequence: CASSETANQPQHF. The DNA for the CDR3 is TGTGCCAGCAGCGAGACAGCGAATCAGCCCCAGCATTTT.

The V call is TRBV24-1, the J call TRBJ1-2; 7 bases line up with TRBD1. The CDR3 has 14 residues. V was clipped by 3 bases and J by 4 bases; unmatched bases: 4. The germline CDR1 and CDR2 sequences are KGHDR and SFDVKD. CDR3 sequence (DNA): TGTGCCACCAGTGATCGGGACAGCGCCTATGGCTACACCTTC. This gives the protein CATSDRDSAYGYTF.

The chain recombines TRBV7-2 with TRBJ2-1; 7 bases agree with TRBD1. J was trimmed by 5 bases and V by 5 bases; bases with no gene match: 3. CDR3 length equals 13 residues. The germline CDR1 and CDR2 sequences are SGHTA and FQGNSA. The chain's CDR3 is CASSPGQNNEQFF. Written as DNA, the CDR3 is TGTGCCAGCAGCCCGGGACAGAACAATGAGCAGTTCTTC. The full variable domain, in which reference TRBV7-2 and TRBJ2-1 provide the parts outside the CDR3, is GAGVSQSPSNKVTEKGKDVELRCDPISGHTALYWYRQSLGQGLEFLIYFQGNSAPDKSGLPSDRFSAERTGGSVSTLTIQRTQQEDSAVYLCASSPGQNNEQFFGPGTRLTVL.

The chain combines TRBV19 with TRBJ2-2; 7 positions match TRBD2. Losses at the gene ends were 3 bases for V and 1 base for J; bases not matched to a gene: 5. The CDR3 consists of 16 residues. From germline, CDR1 is LNHDA and CDR2 SQIVND (reference sequence). The CDR3 sequence is CASSMGGTVNTGELFF. The CDR3 nucleotides are TGTGCCAGTAGTATGGGGGGGACGGTGAACACCGGGGAGCTGTTTTTT.

The chain's CDR3 is CASSVGGRDTGELFF. In nucleotides, the CDR3 is TGTGCCAGCAGCGTAGGTGGGCGGGACACCGGGGAGCTGTTTTTT. V usage is TRBV9 and J usage is TRBJ2-2; weak D call: TRBD2 (5 bases). CDR1 SGDLS and CDR2 YYNGEE come from the germline V gene. The CDR3 totals 15 residues. V gave up 0 bases and J gave up 3 bases, with 9 bases separating them. Full variable domain (remainder filled in from reference TRBV9 and TRBJ2-2): DSGVTQTPKHLITATGQRVTLRCSPRSGDLSVYWYQQSLDQGLQFLIQYYNGEERAKGNILERFSAQQFPDLHSELNLSSLELGDSALYFCASSVGGRDTGELFFGEGSRLTVL.

The chain links TRBV20-1 to TRBJ2-7; no definite D call. This CDR3 spans 13 amino acids. Trimming stripped 3 bases from V and 2 bases from J, with 11 bases between. CDR1 is DFQATT, CDR2 SNEGSKA, per germline (reference sequence). CDR3 protein: CSASSQATYEQYF. The DNA for the CDR3 is TGCAGTGCTAGTTCCCAGGCCACCTACGAGCAGTACTTC.

The chain links TRBV19 to TRBJ1-6; 10 bases agree with TRBD1. Germline CDR1 reads LNHDA; CDR2 reads SQIVND (reference sequence). This CDR3 region has 17 residues. V lost 4 bases to trimming and J lost 6 bases; unmatched junction nucleotides: 9. The CDR3 reads CASSSQGQGLRNSPLHF. CDR3 nucleotides: TGTGCCAGTAGTAGCCAGGGACAGGGGTTACGTAATTCACCCCTCCACTTT. Looking up the rest from reference TRBV19 and TRBJ1-6 gives the full variable domain: DGGITQSPKYLFRKEGQNVTLSCEQNLNHDAMYWYRQDPGQGLRLIYYSQIVNDFQKGDIAEGYSVSREKKESFPLTVTSAQKNPTAFYLCASSSQGQGLRNSPLHFGNGTRLTVT.

This CDR3 is CASSPGLAWNEQFF. CDR3 bases: TGTGCCAGCAGCCCGGGACTAGCTTGGAATGAGCAGTTCTTC. V is TRBV6-2 or TRBV6-3 and J is TRBJ2-1, with TRBD2 identical over 9 bases. Losses at the gene ends were 6 bases for V and 7 bases for J; bases not matched to a gene: 7. Germline V gene data show CDR1 as MNHEY and CDR2 as SVGEGT. The CDR3 length is 14 residues.

The chain has TRBV5-5 and TRBJ2-7, with a tentative D call TRBD1 (6 bases). CDR1 is SGHKS and CDR2 is YYEKEE in the germline V gene (reference sequence). This CDR3 is 14 amino acids long. The V end lost 3 bases, the J end lost 2 bases, and 12 bases lay between the germline ends. The DNA of the CDR3 is TGTGCCAGCAGCTCAGTGGACAGAACCTACGAGCAGTACTTC. Its translation: CASSSVDRTYEQYF.

V usage is TRBV19 and J usage is TRBJ1-5, with TRBD1 matching 9 bases. Germline V gene sequence: CDR1 LNHDA, CDR2 SQIVND (reference sequence). With V trimmed by 1 base and J by 6 bases, 4 bases remained unmatched. The CDR3 is 15 amino acids. As DNA, the CDR3 is TGTGCCAGTAGTATAGCGACAGGGGGAGGTCAGCCCCAGCATTTT. It translates to CASSIATGGGQPQHF.

The gene calls are TRBV24-1 and TRBJ1-2; D might be TRBD1 (6 bases). Trimming cost V 6 bases and J 8 bases, with 15 bases left between them. The CDR3 covers 13 residues. Germline CDR1 KGHDR, CDR2 SFDVKD. The DNA for the CDR3 is TGTGCCACCAGTCTGGGCTCGGGGGGCGGCTACACCTTC. Its translation is CATSLGSGGGYTF.

This chain uses TRBV19 with TRBJ2-1; 7 nucleotides match TRBD2. V was clipped by 0 bases and J by 7 bases; unmatched bases: 15. CDR3 length: 18 amino acids. Germline CDR1 reads LNHDA; CDR2 reads SQIVND (reference sequence). The CDR3 DNA follows: TGTGCCAGTAGTATAGACAACTCCGGGACTACCGACCATAATGAGCAGTTCTTC. Translating it yields CASSIDNSGTTDHNEQFF.

This chain links TRBV5-6 with TRBJ1-1; weak D call: TRBD1 (6 bases). CDR3 size: 14 residues. CDR1 and CDR2 from the germline V gene are SGHDT and YYEEEE. V lost 3 bases and J lost 5, with 14 bases in between. The CDR3 loop reads CASSWGRGGTEAFF. In DNA form, the CDR3 reads TGTGCCAGCAGCTGGGGTAGAGGGGGAACTGAAGCTTTCTTT.

The V gene is TRBV29-1, the J gene TRBJ2-1; 9 bases are a match to TRBD2. CDR3 size: 14 residues. The ends lost 4 bases at V and 3 bases at J; junction bases unmatched: 4. Germline CDR1 is SQVTM and CDR2 is ANQGSEA. CDR3 sequence reads: CSVVSLAGYNEQFF. The CDR3 nucleotides read TGCAGCGTTGTATCACTAGCGGGCTACAATGAGCAGTTCTTC.

The chain is built from TRBV7-2 and TRBJ2-7; tentative D call: TRBD2 (6 bases). Deletions cut 5 bases from V and 7 bases from J, with 15 bases between. The CDR3 length is 13 residues. Germline CDR1 and CDR2: SGHTA and FQGNSA. This chain's CDR3 is CASSLAGPGEQYF. The DNA for the CDR3 is TGTGCCAGCAGCCTGGCGGGGCCTGGAGAGCAGTACTTC.

The chain is built from TRBV6-5 and TRBJ1-3, with D hard to call. Trimming stripped 2 bases from V and 4 bases from J, with 12 bases between. Per germline, CDR1 MNHEY and CDR2 SVGAGI. The CDR3 covers 15 residues. The CDR3 region has the DNA TGTGCCAGCAGTTACGGAGGAGGGCGCGGAAACACCATATATTTT. This codes for CASSYGGGRGNTIYF.

The chain has TRBV6-2 or TRBV6-3 and TRBJ1-2, with TRBD1 matching 8 bases. The ends lost 6 bases at V and 5 bases at J; junction bases unmatched: 2. This CDR3 has 12 residues. The V gene's germline CDR1 is MNHEY and CDR2 SVGEGT. The CDR3, as DNA: TGTGCCAGCAGCGGACAGGGATATGGCTACACCTTC. Its translation is CASSGQGYGYTF.

The rearrangement links TRBV29-1 to TRBJ1-1; no definite D call. The CDR3 covers 13 residues. Germline-derived CDR1 and CDR2 are SQVTM and ANQGSEA. Trimming removed 1 base at V and 1 base at J, with 7 bases between. CDR3 sequence: CSVEAGSNTEAFF. The CDR3 DNA sequence: TGCAGCGTTGAAGCCGGGTCGAACACTGAAGCTTTCTTT.

The rearrangement links TRBV25-1 to TRBJ2-2; D is perhaps TRBD1 (5 bases). Germline-derived CDR1 and CDR2 are MGHDK and SYGVNS. Trimming removed 1 base at V and 8 bases at J, with 20 bases between. The CDR3 is 17 residues long. In DNA, the CDR3 is TGTGCCAGCAGTGAATTAGATTCAGGGTTTTTTGGTGGGGAGCTGTTTTTT. Protein product: CASSELDSGFFGGELFF. Supplemented by reference TRBV25-1 and TRBJ2-2, the full variable domain reads EADIYQTPRYLVIGTGKKITLECSQTMGHDKMYWYQQDPGMELHLIHYSYGVNSTEKGDLSSESTVSRIRTEHFPLTLESARPSHTSQYLCASSELDSGFFGGELFFGEGSRLTVL.

The chain joins TRBV5-1 to TRBJ1-4; D unclear. Per germline, CDR1 SGHRS and CDR2 YFSETQ. The CDR3 is 15 residues long. V lost 0 bases and J lost 0, with 6 bases in between. The chain's CDR3 is CASSLEQATNEKLFF. As DNA, the CDR3 is TGCGCCAGCAGCTTGGAGCAAGCAACTAATGAAAAACTGTTTTTT.

The V call is TRBV3-1 (or the pseudogene TRBV3-2), the J call TRBJ2-5; D is possibly TRBD1 (6 bases). CDR1 is LGHDT, CDR2 YNNKEL, per germline (reference sequence). The CDR3 is made up of 13 amino acids. Trimming took off 1 base at V and 4 bases at J, with 7 bases between the two ends. The CDR3 protein is CASSQGRGETQYF. The DNA for the CDR3 is TGTGCCAGCAGCCAAGGCAGGGGAGAGACCCAGTACTTC.

The V and J genes are TRBV7-2 and TRBJ2-3; 9 bases are a match to TRBD2. CDR1 is SGHTA and CDR2 is FQGNSA in the germline V gene. The ends lost 1 base at V and 3 bases at J; junction bases unmatched: 11. CDR3 length equals 18 residues. CDR3 sequence (DNA): TGTGCCAGCAGCTTAGGGCTAGCGGGGCTGGGCTTGACAGATACGCAGTATTTT. It yields the protein CASSLGLAGLGLTDTQYF.

V gene TRBV28 combines with J gene TRBJ1-6; D perhaps matches TRBD1 (6 bases). Germline loops: CDR1 MDHEN, CDR2 SYDVKM. This CDR3 has 16 amino acids. V lost 5 bases and J 4 bases, leaving 15 bases between the germline ends. CDR3 DNA sequence: TGTGCCAGCAGTCCCGGGGGGACAAAATATAATTCACCCCTCCACTTT. As protein: CASSPGGTKYNSPLHF.

The chain links TRBV28 to TRBJ1-5; 8 bases fit TRBD1. Germline V gene lookup returns CDR1 MDHEN and CDR2 SYDVKM. Trimming at V came to 6 bases and at J to 0 bases, leaving 10 bases not matched to a gene. This CDR3 is 17 amino acids long. CDR3 sequence: CASSPQGTGVSNQPQHF. CDR3 bases: TGTGCCAGCAGCCCGCAAGGGACAGGCGTTAGCAATCAGCCCCAGCATTTT.

The chain couples TRBV7-8 to TRBJ2-5, with 9 positions matching TRBD1. Germline lookup yields CDR1 SGHVS and CDR2 FQNEAQ. Unmatched junction bases numbered 12, after V lost 5 bases and J lost 5 bases. CDR3 length: 16 amino acids. The chain's CDR3 is CASSRVPGQGWETQYF. The CDR3 DNA reads TGTGCCAGCAGCCGAGTCCCGGGACAGGGTTGGGAGACCCAGTACTTC.

Here the CDR3 DNA reads TGTGCCACTGCGAGTAGGAACACCGGGGAGCTGTTTTTT. Translation: CATASRNTGELFF. The rearrangement joins TRBV24-1 to TRBJ2-2; D ambiguous. CDR3 size: 13 residues. CDR1 and CDR2 from the germline V gene are KGHDR and SFDVKD. V lost 10 bases to trimming and J lost 1 base, with 9 bases between them.